This TCR beta chain emerged from a study of blood T cell repertoires in COVID-19. Turning to the study itself: The analysed material was cDNA or gDNA that came from T cells, B-cell-depleted T cells, or PBMCs.

Individuals drawn from around 24 US areas were roughly 18 to 89 years old. Profiled with immunoSEQ multiplex PCR; TCRdb holds only in-frame clones, not every one. The table has 100,000 to 150,000 clones, 86% seen once. CDR3 length: 11 amino acids. CDR1 and CDR2 from the germline V gene are KGHSH and LQKENI. V shed 4 bases and J shed 2 bases, with 3 bases lying between them. The chain is built from TRBV18 and TRBJ2-7, with unresolved D. Sequencing was performed on PBMCs or T cells enriched from blood (not recorded which). This TCR was recovered from a woman in her forties or fifties who had recovered from COVID-19. The CDR3 loop reads CASSLAYEQYF. In nucleotides, the CDR3 is TGTGCCAGCTCACTCGCCTACGAGCAGTACTTC.